What follows are 27 T cell receptor beta chains derived from one specimen sequenced in a study of blood T cell repertoires in COVID-19 (dated by TCRdb to between 2020 and 2021). Libraries were made using the immunoSEQ multiplex PCR assay. TCRdb obtained this table from immuneACCESS and retained in-frame rearrangements with V and J assigned. These tables miss some clones; where compared with another copy, unresolved V genes account for less than half of the shortfall, and the remainder is unexplained. The sample table contains around 100,000 clones; only one count was recorded for just over 85% of them. Less than 4% of the sample goes to the ten largest clones. The material sequenced was peripheral blood. Receptor source: a human donor in a cohort sampled during active COVID-19.

The chain combines TRBV5-1 with TRBJ2-7; 7 nucleotides agree with TRBD2. From germline, CDR1 is SGHRS and CDR2 YFSETQ. J gave up 3 bases and V 0 bases, and 6 bases lay outside the gene matches. The CDR3 spans 15 residues. For the CDR3, the DNA is TGCGCCAGCAGCTTGGAGGGAGGCGGGGGCTACGAGCAGTACTTC. This encodes CASSLEGGGGYEQYF.

The chain recombines TRBV7-9 with TRBJ2-7; TRBD1 might be the D (5 bases). V was pared by 5 bases and J by 5 bases, with 13 bases between. Germline V gene lookup returns CDR1 SEHNR and CDR2 FQNEAQ (reference sequence). CDR3 length equals 13 residues. Here the CDR3 reads CASSQDSRNEQYF. CDR3 sequence (DNA): TGTGCCAGCAGCCAAGACAGCAGGAACGAGCAGTACTTC.

This chain joins TRBV6-6 and TRBJ2-5; D possibly corresponds to TRBD2 (6 bases). The CDR3 contains 14 residues. CDR1 is MNHNY, CDR2 SVGAGI, per germline (reference sequence). The ends were cut back, 2 bases at V and 3 bases at J, with 10 bases in the middle. CDR3: CASSYGDSKETQYF. The CDR3 region has the DNA TGTGCCAGCAGTTACGGGGACTCCAAAGAGACCCAGTACTTC.

The chain joins TRBV9 to TRBJ1-3; D is possibly TRBD1 (5 bases). CDR1 and CDR2 (germline): SGDLS, YYNGEE. The CDR3 has 15 amino acids. V shed 4 bases and J shed 2 bases, with 13 bases lying between them. CDR3 nucleotides: TGTGCCAGCAGCCCAGAAGGGGCGGCTGGAAACACCATATATTTT. This gives the protein CASSPEGAAGNTIYF.

V and J are TRBV14 and TRBJ2-7; a possible D gene is TRBD1 (6 bases). V was clipped by 4 bases and J by 6 bases, with 13 bases between them. Germline V gene sequence: CDR1 SGHDN, CDR2 FVKESK. This CDR3 comprises 13 residues. CDR3 sequence: CASSRQAYGEQYF. CDR3 nucleotides: TGTGCCAGCAGCCGACAGGCCTACGGCGAGCAGTACTTC.

The gene calls are TRBV28 and TRBJ1-5; D is possibly TRBD1 (6 bases). The germline V gene has CDR1 MDHEN and CDR2 SYDVKM. The CDR3 consists of 15 residues. V was clipped by 2 bases and J by 1 base, with 9 bases between them. CDR3 in DNA: TGTGCCAGCAGTTTAGGCCAGGGGAGCAATCAGCCCCAGCATTTT. Translation: CASSLGQGSNQPQHF.

The chain has TRBV19 and TRBJ2-2; the D gene is possibly TRBD1 (6 bases). V dropped 7 bases and J dropped 2 bases, with 17 bases sitting between them. Germline CDR1 LNHDA, CDR2 SQIVND (reference sequence). CDR3 length: 16 amino acids. CDR3 in DNA: TGTGCCAGTACTAAACAGGGTTTTTCCAACACCGGGGAGCTGTTTTTT. Its protein product is CASTKQGFSNTGELFF.

The chain recombines TRBV11-2 with TRBJ1-3; D unresolved. Germline lookup yields CDR1 SGHAT and CDR2 FQNNGV. V was clipped by 1 base and J by 2 bases, with 9 bases between them. The CDR3 extends over 15 amino acids. CDR3 coding DNA: TGTGCCAGCAGCTTAGCGACTAGGGCTGGAAACACCATATATTTT. Translating it yields CASSLATRAGNTIYF.

The rearrangement links TRBV28 to TRBJ2-1; D unresolved. V was cut by 4 bases and J by 0 bases, with 10 bases left in between. This CDR3 is 15 amino acids long. Per the germline V gene, CDR1 is MDHEN and CDR2 is SYDVKM. The CDR3: CASSSLIDSYNEQFF. The CDR3 DNA sequence: TGTGCCAGCAGTTCCCTGATAGACTCCTACAATGAGCAGTTCTTC.

J is TRBJ1-6 and V is TRBV19, with TRBD1 matching 10 bases. Germline V gene lookup returns CDR1 LNHDA and CDR2 SQIVND (reference sequence). This CDR3 comprises 13 residues. The junction had 4 bases not matched to a gene; V was cut back by 10 bases and J by 7 bases. CDR3: CATRTGGNSPLHF. The CDR3 nucleotides read TGTGCCACCCGGACAGGGGGAAATTCACCCCTCCACTTT.

This clone has only a few counts. V gene TRBV28 combines with J gene TRBJ1-2; D gene unclear. The V end was cut by 8 bases, the J end by 4 bases, with 8 bases between. This CDR3 region has 11 residues. From germline, CDR1 is MDHEN and CDR2 SYDVKM. The CDR3 nucleotides are TGTGCCAGCGCCAGCGGCTATGGCTACACCTTC. Its translation is CASASGYGYTF.

The chain combines TRBV7-3 with TRBJ1-1; maybe TRBD1 (5 bases). The V gene's germline CDR1 is SGHTA and CDR2 FQGTGA. This CDR3 has 12 amino acids. The V end lost 6 bases, the J end lost 4 bases, and 9 bases lay between the germline ends. DNA for the CDR3: TGTGCCAGCAGTCCCAGGGCCACTGAAGCTTTCTTT. Encoded protein: CASSPRATEAFF.

The chain carries TRBV30 and TRBJ2-1; D might be TRBD2 (7 bases). The germline V gene encodes CDR1 GTSNPN and CDR2 SVGIG (reference sequence). Trimming cost V 8 bases and J 8 bases, with 13 bases left between them. This CDR3 has 11 amino acids. In DNA, the CDR3 is TGTGCCAGGGGGAGGGCCCATGAGCAGTTCTTC. Its protein is CARGRAHEQFF.

V gene TRBV5-1 combines with J gene TRBJ1-2; 8 positions agree with TRBD1. The J segment lost 0 bases and the V segment lost 4 bases, leaving 8 bases of the junction unmatched. The germline gives CDR1 SGHRS, CDR2 YFSETQ. There are 16 residues in the CDR3. CDR3 sequence: CASSPGQETTNYGYTF. The CDR3 DNA reads TGCGCCAGCAGCCCGGGACAGGAGACCACTAACTATGGCTACACCTTC.

The V gene is TRBV25-1, the J gene TRBJ2-1, with 15 bases that match TRBD2. From germline, CDR1 is MGHDK and CDR2 SYGVNS. J gave up 6 bases and V 3 bases, and 3 bases lay outside the gene matches. The CDR3 consists of 16 residues. For the CDR3, the DNA is TGTGCCAGCAGTGACCGGACTAGCGGGAGGGGCAATGAGCAGTTCTTC. This sequence encodes CASSDRTSGRGNEQFF.

The chain joins TRBV25-1 to TRBJ1-1; TRBD1 aligns across 7 bases. The CDR3 totals 15 residues. From germline, CDR1 is MGHDK and CDR2 SYGVNS. Losses at the gene ends were 1 base for V and 4 bases for J; bases not matched to a gene: 6. This CDR3 is CASSESTGAGTEAFF. The CDR3 region has the DNA TGTGCCAGCAGTGAATCAACAGGGGCGGGCACTGAAGCTTTCTTT.

The V gene is TRBV19, the J gene TRBJ1-5; possible D gene TRBD1, 6 bases. In germline, CDR1 is LNHDA, CDR2 SQIVND (reference sequence). The V gene lost 5 bases and the J gene lost 5 bases, with 13 bases spanning the gap. The CDR3 sequence is 14 residues long. This CDR3 is CASSEWTDDQPQHF. DNA of the CDR3: TGTGCCAGTAGTGAATGGACAGATGATCAGCCCCAGCATTTT.

V gene TRBV2 combines with J gene TRBJ2-3; 7 positions agree with TRBD2. This CDR3 is built from 15 residues. Germline CDR1 SNHLY, CDR2 FYNNEI. V shed 4 bases, J shed 2 bases, and the junction held 6 bases outside the gene matches. The CDR3 DNA sequence: TGTGCCAGCAGTGCCCCAGCGGGAACCACAGATACGCAGTATTTT. Translation gives CASSAPAGTTDTQYF. Complete variable domain (other parts from reference TRBV2 and TRBJ2-3): EPEVTQTPSHQVTQMGQEVILRCVPISNHLYFYWYRQILGQKVEFLVSFYNNEISEKSEIFDDQFSVERPDGSNFTLKIRSTKLEDSAMYFCASSAPAGTTDTQYFGPGTRLTVL.

The genes are TRBV28 and TRBJ1-3; a possible D gene is TRBD1 (6 bases). The CDR3 runs to 16 residues. Trimming left V 8 bases short and J 0 bases short, with 17 bases between. CDR1 and CDR2 (germline): MDHEN, SYDVKM. The DNA for the CDR3 is TGTGCCAGCGCCAAGGGGACAATCGTCTCTGGAAACACCATATATTTT. It translates to CASAKGTIVSGNTIYF.

The chain is built from TRBV27 and TRBJ2-1; 13 bases line up with TRBD2. J gave up 4 bases and V 4 bases, and 13 bases lay outside the gene matches. There are 19 residues in the CDR3. Germline V gene data show CDR1 as MNHEY and CDR2 as SMNVEV (reference sequence). The CDR3: CASSSFPLAGGPYYNEQFF. Here the CDR3 DNA reads TGTGCCAGCAGTTCCTTCCCACTAGCGGGAGGGCCATATTACAATGAGCAGTTCTTC.

CDR3 sequence reads: CASSYRENYGYTF. The CDR3, as DNA: TGTGCCAGCAGCTACAGGGAAAACTATGGCTACACCTTC. This chain connects TRBV3-1 (or the pseudogene TRBV3-2) to TRBJ1-2, with D possibly TRBD1 on 6 matching bases. CDR3 size: 13 residues. Trimming cost V 5 bases and J 2 bases, with 9 bases left between them. Germline V lookup: CDR1 LGHDT, CDR2 YNNKEL (reference sequence).

This clone was counted between two and nine times. The chain is built from TRBV9 and TRBJ2-2; D gene unclear. The V gene's germline CDR1 is SGDLS and CDR2 YYNGEE. The CDR3 consists of 13 residues. Between the trimmed V and J ends, which lost 4 bases and 8 bases, there was a span of 12 bases. The CDR3 nucleotides read TGTGCCAGCAGCCCTCGTTTGCGGGGGGAGCTGTTTTTT. Protein product: CASSPRLRGELFF. The full variable domain, its missing parts supplied by reference TRBV9 and TRBJ2-2, is DSGVTQTPKHLITATGQRVTLRCSPRSGDLSVYWYQQSLDQGLQFLIQYYNGEERAKGNILERFSAQQFPDLHSELNLSSLELGDSALYFCASSPRLRGELFFGEGSRLTVL.

The chain uses TRBV6-5 and TRBJ1-2; the match to TRBD1 covers 7 bases. With 8 bases clipped from V and 3 bases from J, the junction kept 9 bases outside the gene matches. Germline assignment: CDR1 MNHEY and CDR2 SVGAGI. The CDR3 sequence is 14 residues long. The CDR3 bases are TGTGCCAGCCTCCAGGGACAGAGATACTATGGCTACACCTTC. Its protein is CASLQGQRYYGYTF.

The J gene is TRBJ2-3, the V gene TRBV5-6, with 7 nucleotides matching TRBD1. The J segment lost 3 bases and the V segment lost 5 bases, leaving 9 bases of the junction unmatched. CDR3 size: 15 residues. Germline CDR1 reads SGHDT; CDR2 reads YYEEEE. CDR3 in DNA: TGTGCCAGCAGTATGGAGAACAGGGGTACAGATACGCAGTATTTT. It yields the protein CASSMENRGTDTQYF.

J is TRBJ2-7 and V is TRBV5-1; 13 nucleotides agree with TRBD2. Germline V gene sequence: CDR1 SGHRS, CDR2 YFSETQ. V lost 0 bases and J lost 6; bases outside the gene matches: 3. The CDR3 loop spans 15 amino acids. The CDR3 DNA is TGCGCCAGCAGCTTGGGACTAGCGGGAGGAAGCGAGCAGTACTTC. Its protein product is CASSLGLAGGSEQYF.

This chain uses TRBV5-4 with TRBJ2-7; 7 positions match TRBD2. Trimming cost V 4 bases and J 3 bases; bases outside gene matches: 1. The CDR3 length is 12 residues. Germline CDR1 and CDR2: SGHNT and YYREEE (reference sequence). CDR3 sequence reads: CASSPGGYEQYF. The CDR3 coding sequence is TGTGCCAGCAGCCCGGGGGGCTACGAGCAGTACTTC.

V gene TRBV7-2 combines with J gene TRBJ1-2; D might be TRBD1 (5 bases). Trimming took off 3 bases at V and 2 bases at J, with 16 bases between the two ends. The CDR3 runs to 16 residues. The V gene's germline CDR1 is SGHTA and CDR2 FQGNSA. The CDR3 here is CASSFQGPPLNYGYTF. DNA of the CDR3: TGTGCCAGCAGCTTCCAGGGCCCACCCCTAAACTATGGCTACACCTTC.